The 25 T cell receptor beta chains below were found in one sample sequenced in a study of blood T cell repertoires in COVID-19. Using immunoSEQ multiplex PCR, the repertoire was profiled, and TCRdb retains in-frame clones only, with some absent. The sample records under 200,000 clones, 85% to 90% being singletons. The sample taken for sequencing was peripheral blood. The receptor source for this set is a woman aged 80 or over with COVID-19, enrolled during active disease.

The rearrangement uses TRBV5-1 and TRBJ1-4, with D possibly matching TRBD1 (6 bases). This CDR3 contains 14 residues. Germline loops: CDR1 SGHRS, CDR2 YFSETQ. Trimming pared 1 base from V and 12 bases from J, leaving 16 bases between. The CDR3 protein is CASSLSGQSGQLFF. CDR3 DNA: TGCGCCAGCAGCTTGTCCGGACAGTCGGGGCAACTGTTTTTT.

The chain employs TRBV28 and TRBJ1-2, with D perhaps TRBD1 (5 bases). Per the germline V gene, CDR1 is MDHEN and CDR2 is SYDVKM. Trimming stripped 8 bases from V and 5 bases from J, with 18 bases between. This CDR3 has 14 residues. The chain's CDR3 is CASVPFGAPYGYTF. Written as DNA, the CDR3 is TGTGCCAGCGTACCATTTGGGGCCCCATATGGCTACACCTTC.

V and J are TRBV28 and TRBJ1-2; D uncertain. Germline values: CDR1 MDHEN, CDR2 SYDVKM. Trimming pared 5 bases from V and 4 bases from J, leaving 14 bases between. The CDR3 has 14 residues. CDR3 coding DNA: TGTGCCAGCAGTCCCCCCGGAGACGGCTATGGCTACACCTTC. This encodes CASSPPGDGYGYTF.

The chain recombines TRBV5-4 with TRBJ2-5; 12 bases match TRBD1. V dropped 3 bases and J dropped 5; count of bases not matched to a gene: 8. CDR1 SGHNT and CDR2 YYREEE come from the germline V gene (reference sequence). The CDR3 length is 16 residues. The CDR3 spells CASSSPGQGAGETQYF. DNA for the CDR3: TGTGCCAGCAGCTCACCGGGACAGGGGGCAGGGGAGACCCAGTACTTC.

This clone turned up a few times. The chain joins TRBV28 to TRBJ1-2; TRBD1 might be the D (5 bases). Deletions cut 8 bases from V and 5 bases from J, with 15 bases between. The CDR3 extends over 13 amino acids. Germline CDR1 and CDR2: MDHEN and SYDVKM. CDR3 DNA: TGTGCCAGCTTTGCAGGGCTCGAGTATGGCTACACCTTC. This translates into CASFAGLEYGYTF.

The chain has TRBV28 and TRBJ1-5; 9 nucleotides match TRBD1. J gave up 2 bases and V 6 bases, and 5 bases lay outside the gene matches. The germline V gene encodes CDR1 MDHEN and CDR2 SYDVKM. The CDR3 has 15 amino acids. This chain's CDR3 is CASSRGQGGNQPQHF. In nucleotides, the CDR3 is TGTGCCAGCAGCCGGGGACAGGGTGGCAATCAGCCCCAGCATTTT.

V is TRBV19 and J is TRBJ1-4; maybe TRBD1 (5 bases). CDR3 length: 14 residues. The ends were cut back, 3 bases at V and 5 bases at J, with 10 bases in the middle. Germline CDR1 is LNHDA and CDR2 is SQIVND (reference sequence). The CDR3 spells CASSISRANEKLFF. Written as DNA, the CDR3 is TGTGCCAGTAGTATCTCCAGGGCCAATGAAAAACTGTTTTTT. Full variable domain (remainder filled in from reference TRBV19 and TRBJ1-4): DGGITQSPKYLFRKEGQNVTLSCEQNLNHDAMYWYRQDPGQGLRLIYYSQIVNDFQKGDIAEGYSVSREKKESFPLTVTSAQKNPTAFYLCASSISRANEKLFFGSGTQLSVL.

CDR3 sequence reads: CASSLETAANSPLHF. CDR3 DNA sequence: TGTGCCAGCAGCTTAGAGACAGCCGCGAATTCACCCCTCCACTTT. This chain links TRBV7-2 with TRBJ1-6; a weak D match, TRBD1 (5 bases). The V gene lost 1 base and the J gene lost 7 bases, with 11 bases spanning the gap. From germline, CDR1 is SGHTA and CDR2 FQGNSA. This CDR3 comprises 15 residues.

The V gene is TRBV5-1, the J gene TRBJ2-3; 9 nucleotides agree with TRBD1. The CDR3 runs to 16 residues. Unmatched junction bases numbered 7, after V lost 0 bases and J lost 5 bases. Germline CDR1 is SGHRS and CDR2 is YFSETQ. CDR3 loop: CASSLAGQGEVDTQYF. For the CDR3, the DNA is TGCGCCAGCAGCTTGGCGGGACAGGGTGAAGTAGATACGCAGTATTTT.

The rearrangement joins TRBV28 to TRBJ1-2, with D possibly being TRBD1 (6 bases). The germline CDR1 and CDR2 sequences are MDHEN and SYDVKM. CDR3 length equals 14 residues. Trimming removed 6 bases at V and 1 base at J, with 12 bases between. As DNA, the CDR3 is TGTGCCAGCAGGCCGACAGGACGTAACTATGGCTACACCTTC. Translation gives CASRPTGRNYGYTF.

The chain has TRBV2 and TRBJ1-4; 7 positions agree with TRBD1. Trimming cost V 8 bases and J 8 bases; bases outside gene matches: 14. The CDR3 length is 15 residues. Per the germline V gene, CDR1 is SNHLY and CDR2 is FYNNEI. Written as DNA, the CDR3 is TGTGCCAGCCACCCAACGACAGGGAAAGGGGAAAAACTGTTTTTT. Its translation: CASHPTTGKGEKLFF. The entire variable domain, with the rest obtained from reference TRBV2 and TRBJ1-4, is as follows: EPEVTQTPSHQVTQMGQEVILRCVPISNHLYFYWYRQILGQKVEFLVSFYNNEISEKSEIFDDQFSVERPDGSNFTLKIRSTKLEDSAMYFCASHPTTGKGEKLFFGSGTQLSVL.

The J gene is TRBJ1-5, the V gene TRBV19, with 7 bases lining up with TRBD1. Germline CDR1 LNHDA, CDR2 SQIVND (reference sequence). The V segment lost 7 bases and the J segment 7 bases; nucleotides outside the gene matches: 10. The CDR3 extends over 14 amino acids. CDR3 DNA: TGTGCCAGTACTCCCCTACAGGGGAAACAGCCCCAGCATTTT. Protein: CASTPLQGKQPQHF.

V gene TRBV11-3 combines with J gene TRBJ1-2; D is unclear. There are 11 residues in the CDR3. The V gene's germline CDR1 is SGHNT and CDR2 YENEEA. V lost 6 bases and J lost 3, with 5 bases in between. CDR3 sequence (DNA): TGTGCCAGCAGTTCCTACTATGGCTACACCTTC. Translating gives CASSSYYGYTF.

The chain employs TRBV7-2 and TRBJ1-2; weak D call: TRBD1 (6 bases). The CDR3 loop spans 14 amino acids. The germline V gene has CDR1 SGHTA and CDR2 FQGNSA. The V end lost 5 bases, the J end lost 0 bases, and 10 bases lay between the germline ends. The CDR3 reads CASSPRQANYGYTF. In DNA, the CDR3 is TGTGCCAGCAGCCCCCGACAGGCTAACTATGGCTACACCTTC.

A few counts support this clone. This sequence joins TRBV6-1 and TRBJ1-5; no firm D call. This CDR3 is built from 15 residues. The V gene's germline CDR1 is MNHNS and CDR2 SASEGT. V was clipped by 0 bases and J by 4 bases, with 10 bases between them. CDR3 nucleotides: TGTGCCAGCAGTGAAGCGGCAGGCGGGAATCAGCCCCAGCATTTT. The encoded protein is CASSEAAGGNQPQHF.

The chain employs TRBV3-1 (or the pseudogene TRBV3-2) and TRBJ2-2, with 10 bases matching TRBD2. The V gene end was trimmed by 1 base and the J gene end by 4 bases; junction bases not matched to a gene: 0. Germline CDR1 and CDR2: LGHDT and YNNKEL (reference sequence). The CDR3 is 15 amino acids. CDR3 sequence (DNA): TGTGCCAGCAGCCAAGGACTAGCGGGCACCGGGGAGCTGTTTTTT. As protein: CASSQGLAGTGELFF.

The CDR3 DNA follows: TGCAGCGCCCATATGACAGGCCGGAAACTGTTTTTT. The encoded protein is CSAHMTGRKLFF. The J gene is TRBJ1-4, the V gene TRBV29-1, with a possible D match to TRBD1 (6 bases). V was cut by 7 bases and J by 11 bases, with 17 bases left in between. Germline-derived CDR1 and CDR2 are SQVTM and ANQGSEA. The CDR3 sequence is 12 residues long.

The chain employs TRBV19 and TRBJ1-1; 7 bases line up with TRBD1. Germline loops: CDR1 LNHDA, CDR2 SQIVND (reference sequence). The CDR3 totals 15 residues. V dropped 6 bases and J dropped 1; count of bases not matched to a gene: 8. The CDR3 DNA is TGTGCCAGTAGGGTCCCACGACAGGGGAACACTGAAGCTTTCTTT. Translating gives CASRVPRQGNTEAFF.

This sequence joins TRBV6-1 and TRBJ2-5; 7 bases fit TRBD1. CDR3 length: 15 amino acids. The V gene's germline CDR1 is MNHNS and CDR2 SASEGT. V dropped 2 bases and J dropped 4; count of bases not matched to a gene: 7. CDR3 region: CASSETTGVRETQYF. The CDR3 bases are TGTGCCAGCAGTGAAACTACAGGGGTACGAGAGACCCAGTACTTC.

V gene TRBV6-5 combines with J gene TRBJ2-3, with D maybe TRBD1 (6 bases). From germline, CDR1 is MNHEY and CDR2 SVGAGI. Deletions cut 6 bases from V and 9 bases from J, with 13 bases between. This CDR3 contains 12 residues. The CDR3 here is CASRSQGITQYF. CDR3 nucleotide sequence: TGTGCCAGCAGGTCCCAGGGGATAACGCAGTATTTT.

This clone was seen once. This chain uses TRBV28 with TRBJ2-1, with 7 bases matching TRBD2. The junction had 2 bases not matched to a gene; V was cut back by 3 bases and J by 3 bases. The CDR3 has 14 residues. From germline, CDR1 is MDHEN and CDR2 SYDVKM. In DNA form, the CDR3 reads TGTGCCAGCAGTTTGGGGGGGTTCTACAATGAGCAGTTCTTC. This translates into CASSLGGFYNEQFF.

The rearrangement uses TRBV6-5 and TRBJ1-3; 7 nucleotides align to TRBD1. CDR1 and CDR2 (germline): MNHEY, SVGAGI. The J segment lost 0 bases and the V segment lost 2 bases, leaving 4 bases of the junction unmatched. The CDR3 length is 16 residues. CDR3 sequence: CASSYNRGNSGNTIYF. CDR3 bases: TGTGCCAGCAGTTACAACAGGGGAAACTCTGGAAACACCATATATTTT.

The rearrangement links TRBV12-5 to TRBJ2-1, with 12 bases identical to TRBD1. This CDR3 spans 14 amino acids. The germline V gene has CDR1 LGHNT and CDR2 FRNRAP. With V trimmed by 6 bases and J by 9 bases, 6 bases remained unmatched. As DNA, the CDR3 is TGTGCTAGTGGCCCGGGACAGGGGGCCGGTGAGCAGTTCTTC. Its translation is CASGPGQGAGEQFF.

The chain has TRBV28 and TRBJ2-7; a weak D match, TRBD2 (5 bases). CDR1 and CDR2 (germline): MDHEN, SYDVKM. This CDR3 spans 13 amino acids. Trimming stripped 3 bases from V and 2 bases from J, with 8 bases between. CDR3 protein: CASSFGNTYEQYF. The CDR3 DNA sequence: TGTGCCAGCAGTTTCGGGAACACCTACGAGCAGTACTTC.

This clone showed up just once. The rearrangement joins TRBV3-1 (or the pseudogene TRBV3-2) to TRBJ2-1; a possible D gene is TRBD1 (6 bases). Trimming pared 6 bases from V and 4 bases from J, leaving 22 bases between. The CDR3 sequence is 17 residues long. Per germline, CDR1 LGHDT and CDR2 YNNKEL (reference sequence). CDR3 nucleotides: TGTGCCAGCAGAAAAAACAGGGTCTCTATTTGGTACAATGAGCAGTTCTTC. Protein: CASRKNRVSIWYNEQFF.